Given below is one T cell receptor (beta chain) in context. Its matching antigen is unknown. The junction had 11 bases not matched to a gene; V was cut back by 4 bases and J by 1 base. The germline CDR1 and CDR2 sequences are SGDLS and YYNGEE. The length of the CDR3 is 16 residues. These data belong to a study of T cell clonotyping in hematopoietic cell transplantation. Study results and caveats: Broader posttransplant TCR repertoire diversity was predicted by graft donor and pretransplant recipient Inverse Simpson Index values. Pathologically expanded recipient clonotypes increased progressively from day 30 to day 180 as diversity fell.

Sequenced by immunoSEQ multiplex PCR; TCRdb stores in-frame clones only, minus some. The data show around 15,000 clones, about 84% seen once. Samples: about 28 days before transplant, then days 30, 100 and 180 after. V and J are TRBV9 and TRBJ2-7, with 7 bases matching TRBD2. This specimen consisted of PBMCs, obtained 100 days after allogeneic stem cell transplant. The receptor's source is a male patient in his sixties who had an allogeneic stem cell transplant from a related donor, so the T cells may come from the graft donor. Some clones in this sample may be carry-over from other donors' samples. The CDR3: CASSPRRETQSYEQYF. CDR3 DNA sequence: TGTGCCAGCAGCCCCCGGCGGGAGACTCAATCCTACGAGCAGTACTTC.